Detailed here is one T cell receptor beta chain. Antigen specificity is unknown. These data belong to a study of post-analysis software for immune sequencing data. Study findings and constraints: Significantly lower normalized Chao1 diversity was found in patients with multiple sclerosis relative to controls. In patients, five or six TRBV segments were more frequent than in controls, with TRBV5-6, TRBV5-1 and TRBV20-1 among them.

Included in the TCR beta cDNA libraries were unique molecular identifiers. cDNA molecules numbering around 450,000 came from roughly 1 to 10 million T cells. TCRdb analysed the PCR reads with MiXCR anew, one entry per CDR3 protein. This sample has roughly 580,000 distinct CDR3 sequences, with about 40% found just once. In germline, CDR1 is MNHEY, CDR2 SMNVEV (reference sequence). This CDR3 spans 15 amino acids. The junction had 12 bases not matched to a gene; V was cut back by 5 bases and J by 11 bases. This TCR came from a girl between 10 and 17 years old with multiple sclerosis. This chain uses TRBV27 with TRBJ2-5; 12 bases map to TRBD2. Sequencing was performed on blood. The CDR3 nucleotides read TGTGCCAGCAGTCTCCGGACTAGCGGGGCGTTGGAGCAGTACTTC. It translates to CASSLRTSGALEQYF.